A selection of T cell receptor beta chains follows, all from one sample in a study of a mutant IDH1 vaccine in newly diagnosed glioma. Their target antigens are unknown. Assay: immunoSEQ multiplex PCR; the TCRdb copy retains only in-frame clones and omits some. Of under 65,000 clones detected, around 80% appear once; the ten largest clones hold approximately 6.1%. Sequencing used PBMCs, obtained from a glioma patient whose treatment included an IDH1 peptide vaccine. These receptors all stem from a man in his fifties or sixties with glioma. Each CDR3 is given with its conserved first and last residue. The D gene is left open where the match is weak. Size tells how often a clone was seen (once, few, many) or the class of an expanded clone, and some rows leave it out.

DNA | CDR3 | J | D | size | V
TGTGCCAGCACCCTGGAGCCGCGGGCGCAGTATTTT | CASTLEPRAQYF | TRBJ2-3 | NA | once | TRBV2
TGTGCCAGCAGCTTAAGGGCGGGTGAGGTCTACGAGCAGTACTTC | CASSLRAGEVYEQYF | TRBJ2-7 | NA | once | TRBV7-7
TGTGCCAGCAGCCTAAACCCCCGGGATGGCTACACCTTC | CASSLNPRDGYTF | TRBJ1-2 | NA | NA | TRBV7-3
TGTGCCAGTAGCGAGAGGGGACGGAACACTGAAGCTTTCTTT | CASSERGRNTEAFF | TRBJ1-1 | NA | NA | TRBV19
TGTGCCAGCAGTGAGGGACAGCCATTTAACTATGGCTACACCTTC | CASSEGQPFNYGYTF | TRBJ1-2 | TRBD1 | NA | TRBV6-1
TGTGCCAGCAACAGGTCAGGTTCACCCCTCCACTTT | CASNRSGSPLHF | TRBJ1-6 | NA | NA | TRBV6-1
TGTGCCAGTAACGACCCGGGACAGGTTTATGGCTACACCTTC | CASNDPGQVYGYTF | TRBJ1-2 | TRBD1 | NA | TRBV19
TGTGCCTCCCAGAGTAGAACTAATGAAAAACTGTTTTTT | CASQSRTNEKLFF | TRBJ1-4 | NA | few | TRBV19
TGCAGCGTTGATACGCAGTATTTT | CSVDTQYF | TRBJ2-3 | NA | once | TRBV29-1
TGTGCCAGCAGTTACGGACTAGCGGGAGATGAGCAGTTCTTC | CASSYGLAGDEQFF | TRBJ2-1 | TRBD2 | NA | TRBV6-6
TGTGCCAGTACCCTTGGGGGAGTGAACACTGAAGCTTTCTTT | CASTLGGVNTEAFF | TRBJ1-1 | NA | NA | TRBV19
TGTGCCAGCAGCTTAGCTGTGAGTGGAAACACCATATATTTT | CASSLAVSGNTIYF | TRBJ1-3 | NA | NA | TRBV7-2
TGTGCCAGCACCCAACGGGACAAGGAGAACATTCAGTACTTC | CASTQRDKENIQYF | TRBJ2-4 | NA | NA | TRBV2
TGTGCCAGCAGCGGAAAACCGGACAGGGGTCGTTTTGGCTACACCTTC | CASSGKPDRGRFGYTF | TRBJ1-2 | TRBD1 | NA | TRBV9
TGTGCCAGCAGCTCGGGGGCGGATCCTAGCACAGATACGCAGTATTTT | CASSSGADPSTDTQYF | TRBJ2-3 | NA | NA | TRBV5-4
TGTGCCAGCAGTTATCGAACAGGAAACTCTGGAAACACCATATATTTT | CASSYRTGNSGNTIYF | TRBJ1-3 | NA | NA | TRBV6-5
TGCGCCAGCAGCCAAGATGTACTAAACTATGGCTACACCTTC | CASSQDVLNYGYTF | TRBJ1-2 | NA | NA | TRBV4-3
TGTGCCAGCAGCGTATGGGGGTTAAACTATGGCTACACCTTC | CASSVWGLNYGYTF | TRBJ1-2 | NA | once | TRBV9
TGTGCCAGCAGCTTAGGCCTTCGGTCCCTGTACGAGCAGTACTTC | CASSLGLRSLYEQYF | TRBJ2-7 | NA | NA | TRBV13
TGCGCCAGCAGCCGAGACAGGGGACTTAACACTGAAGCTTTCTTT | CASSRDRGLNTEAFF | TRBJ1-1 | TRBD1 | NA | TRBV4-1
TGTGCCAGCAGCCCGGGGGGCCATAGCAATCAGCCCCAGCATTTT | CASSPGGHSNQPQHF | TRBJ1-5 | NA | NA | TRBV28
TGTGCCAGCAGCTTAGGGGGACGGAGCAATCAGCCCCAGCATTTT | CASSLGGRSNQPQHF | TRBJ1-5 | NA | NA | TRBV7-2
TGTGCCAGCAGGAGGGAGGGGGGCCCCAACGTCCTGACTTTC | CASRREGGPNVLTF | TRBJ2-6 | NA | once | TRBV5-6
TGTGCCAGCAGCTCCCAGTTCGGCTATGGCTACACCTTC | CASSSQFGYGYTF | TRBJ1-2 | NA | NA | TRBV7-2
TGCGCCAGCAGCCCTGGGTGGGTAACCTCCGACGAGCAGTACTTC | CASSPGWVTSDEQYF | TRBJ2-7 | NA | NA | TRBV5-1
TGTGCCAGCAGCTTAGATGAGGGCAACTATGGCTACACCTTC | CASSLDEGNYGYTF | TRBJ1-2 | NA | NA | TRBV7-6
TGTGCCAGCAGGGGACAGGGGGGCACAGATACGCAGTATTTT | CASRGQGGTDTQYF | TRBJ2-3 | TRBD1 | NA | TRBV2
TGTGCCACTGCACTAGCGGGAGTCGGTGGGGAGCTGTTTTTT | CATALAGVGGELFF | TRBJ2-2 | TRBD2 | NA | TRBV2
TGTGCCAGCAGACTTAGCGGGGGGTATTCTAGGCAGTACTTC | CASRLSGGYSRQYF | TRBJ2-7 | TRBD2 | NA | TRBV27
TGTGCCAGTACTGCCGGGACTAGAGGCTACAATGAGCAGTTCTTC | CASTAGTRGYNEQFF | TRBJ2-1 | TRBD2 | once | TRBV19